In its sample, the clone carrying this T cell receptor (beta chain) was seen once. Its antigen remains unknown. The V segment lost 7 bases and the J segment 6 bases; nucleotides outside the gene matches: 10. CDR3 length equals 15 residues. Germline CDR1 LNHDA, CDR2 SQIVND (reference sequence). This sample was included in a study of cytomegalovirus exposure and HLA in healthy donors. The study ran its PCR with 60 Vbeta and 13 Jbeta primers. Repertoires were generated with immunoSEQ multiplex PCR, while TCRdb's copy carries only in-frame clones and drops some. The sample has approximately 86,000 clones, about 85% seen once. Study outcomes and limitations: Clonal expansion was found to be greater in HLA-associated TCR beta chains than in equally common others in a later analysis. It was reported that TCR beta sequences correctly inferred the HLA-A and HLA-B alleles for most subjects.

The chain recombines TRBV19 with TRBJ1-4; 8 positions match TRBD1. This TCR came from a middle-aged man in good health and CMV-seropositive. The specimen sequenced was PBMCs. CDR3 amino acids: CASTTEGTGYEKLFF. CDR3 DNA sequence: TGTGCCAGTACCACAGAGGGGACAGGCTATGAAAAACTGTTTTTT.